These 23 T cell receptor beta chains were sequenced from one sample in a study of T cells in Graves' hyperthyroidism and ophthalmopathy. From RNA transcripts, TCR beta CDR3 regions were amplified. First-round RT-PCR of the TCR CDR3 relied on the HTBI primer set. TCRdb independently ran MiXCR on the multiplex PCR reads; one entry per CDR3 protein. The table shows a few hundred thousand distinct CDR3 sequences, with about 13% occurring only once. The source material was blood. The receptors were gathered from a woman under 30 with Graves' hyperthyroidism.

In this sample, this clonotype turned up a few times. The chain carries TRBV19 and TRBJ2-3, with unresolved D. Looked up from germline, CDR1 is LNHDA and CDR2 is SQIVND (reference sequence). This CDR3 region has 13 residues. Trimming took 1 base from V and 5 from J, leaving 7 bases between them. The CDR3 coding sequence is TGTGCCAGTAGTATAGGGGAAGGAGATACGCAGTATTTT. Amino acid sequence: CASSIGEGDTQYF.

This clonotype has a handful of counts. An end of the junction differs from the germline gene, which may be a read error. The rearrangement uses TRBV6-1 and TRBJ1-1; possibly TRBD1 for D (5 bases). The CDR3 length is 13 residues. CDR1 and CDR2 (germline): MNHNS, SASEGT. The CDR3 sequence is CASSPTPAGGASF. DNA for the CDR3: TGTGCCAGCAGCCCGACCCCGGCGGGAGGGGCTTCCTTT.

There are a few counts of this clonotype. The rearrangement uses TRBV7-9 and TRBJ2-7; TRBD1 agrees at 9 bases. CDR1 and CDR2 (germline): SEHNR, FQNEAQ (reference sequence). The CDR3 extends over 15 amino acids. V gave up 3 bases and J gave up 2 bases; unmatched junction bases: 5. The CDR3 spells CASSLPGQGTYEQYF. CDR3 coding DNA: TGTGCCAGCAGCTTGCCGGGACAGGGAACCTACGAGCAGTACTTC.

This clonotype was counted a few times. The genes are TRBV30 and TRBJ2-7; 10 bases line up with TRBD1. Germline values: CDR1 GTSNPN, CDR2 SVGIG (reference sequence). This CDR3 comprises 14 residues. With V trimmed by 4 bases and J by 3 bases, 6 bases remained unmatched. For the CDR3, the DNA is TGTGCCTGGAATCTGGGACAGGGGCACTACGAGCAGTACTTC. Amino acid sequence: CAWNLGQGHYEQYF. The whole variable domain, filled in from reference TRBV30 and TRBJ2-7, reads SQTIHQWPATLVQPVGSPLSLECTVEGTSNPNLYWYRQAAGRGLQLLFYSVGIGQISSEVPQNLSASRPQDRQFILSSKKLLLSDSGFYLCAWNLGQGHYEQYFGPGTRLTVT.

Comments on this clonotype: The junction departs from the called germline gene at one end, perhaps through a read error. V is TRBV2 and J is TRBJ2-1; D is unresolved. The length of the CDR3 is 14 residues. Germline V gene lookup returns CDR1 SNHLY and CDR2 FYNNEI. The CDR3: CASSEMASYDEQFF. CDR3 in DNA: TGTGCCAGCAGTGAAATGGCGTCCTACGATGAGCAGTTCTTC. Combining the CDR3 with reference TRBV2 and TRBJ2-1 gives the whole variable domain EPEVTQTPSHQVTQMGQEVILRCVPISNHLYFYWYRQILGQKVEFLVSFYNNEISEKSEIFDDQFSVERPDGSNFTLKIRSTKLEDSAMYFCASSEMASYDEQFFGPGTRLTVL.

With respect to this clonotype: A read error may explain this, as a much larger clone is one base away. The V call is TRBV5-5, the J call TRBJ2-5; the D gene is possibly TRBD1 (6 bases). Per germline, CDR1 SGHKS and CDR2 YYEKEE (reference sequence). The CDR3 spans 16 residues. CDR3 in DNA: TGTGCCGGCAGCTTGGGGTCCGGGACACCTCAAGAGACCCAGTACTTC. This gives the protein CAGSLGSGTPQETQYF.

This clonotype was recorded many times. The chain recombines TRBV20-1 with TRBJ1-1; TRBD1 aligns across 7 bases. After removal of 2 bases from V and 8 bases from J, the junction contained 11 bases not matched to a gene. Germline CDR1 is DFQATT and CDR2 is SNEGSKA (reference sequence). This CDR3 has 14 residues. Here the CDR3 DNA reads TGCAGTGCTAGAACCTCAGGGGGGGTCGACGAAGCTTTCTTT. This codes for CSARTSGGVDEAFF.

The genes are TRBV2 and TRBJ1-3; D might be TRBD1 (5 bases). The CDR3 sequence is 14 residues long. The V gene's germline CDR1 is SNHLY and CDR2 FYNNEI. Trimming pared 7 bases from V and 0 bases from J, leaving 10 bases between. CDR3 residues: CASTTGVSGNTIYF. As DNA, the CDR3 is TGTGCCAGCACCACAGGAGTCTCTGGAAACACCATATATTTT.

On this clonotype itself: With a much larger clone just one base away, this may be a read error. The chain couples TRBV29-1 to TRBJ1-2; D is uncertain. CDR3 length: 13 residues. Between the trimmed V and J ends, which lost 3 bases and 4 bases, there was a span of 12 bases. Per germline, CDR1 SQVTM and CDR2 ANQGSEA. CDR3 bases: TGCAGCGTTGATGCGGGTCAGTCCTATGGCTACACCTTC. Its translation is CSVDAGQSYGYTF.

This clonotype appeared many times. The chain has TRBV6-1 and TRBJ2-7; D call uncertain. Trimming left V 5 bases short and J 2 bases short, with 16 bases between. This CDR3 spans 15 amino acids. Germline values: CDR1 MNHNS, CDR2 SASEGT. CDR3 DNA: TGTGCCAGCAGTTCCCTCTCGTGGCTTGCCTACGAGCAGTACTTC. It encodes CASSSLSWLAYEQYF.

This clonotype was observed at least ten times. As DNA, the CDR3 is TGCGCCAGCAGCCAAGAACAGTCGGCCCACGAGCAGTACTTC. Translated: CASSQEQSAHEQYF. The rearrangement uses TRBV4-1 and TRBJ2-7; no reliable D call. Per germline, CDR1 MGHRA and CDR2 YSYEKL. V lost 0 bases to trimming and J lost 5 bases, with 11 bases between them. This CDR3 is built from 14 residues.

This clonotype was detected only a few times. The chain combines TRBV15 with TRBJ1-3; D unresolved. Germline V lookup: CDR1 LNHNV, CDR2 YYDKDF (reference sequence). V was trimmed by 0 bases and J by 0 bases, leaving 9 bases between them. The CDR3 totals 16 residues. Here the CDR3 DNA reads TGTGCCACCAGCAGAGAATGGACGGCCTCTGGAAACACCATATATTTT. It translates to CATSREWTASGNTIYF.

This clonotype was seen at least ten times. The chain recombines TRBV20-1 with TRBJ2-3, with D unresolved. CDR3 length: 15 residues. The germline gives CDR1 DFQATT, CDR2 SNEGSKA (reference sequence). Trimming left V 5 bases short and J 0 bases short, with 15 bases between. CDR3 DNA: TGCAGTGCTCTCATGCCGGCGCGGAGCACAGATACGCAGTATTTT. Translated, it gives CSALMPARSTDTQYF.

This clonotype was seen many times. The chain recombines TRBV7-9 with TRBJ1-1; D unresolved. The CDR3 is 14 residues long. V was trimmed by 3 bases and J by 5 bases, leaving 13 bases between them. Germline V gene data show CDR1 as SEHNR and CDR2 as FQNEAQ (reference sequence). CDR3 region: CASSFSGSGTEAFF. CDR3 bases: TGTGCCAGCAGCTTCTCGGGGAGTGGGACTGAAGCTTTCTTT.

This clonotype was picked up a small number of times. The V call is TRBV5-6, the J call TRBJ2-1; TRBD2 agrees at 9 bases. The CDR3 has 17 residues. Germline V gene sequence: CDR1 SGHDT, CDR2 YYEEEE. The junction had 13 bases not matched to a gene; V was cut back by 4 bases and J by 5 bases. Here the CDR3 DNA reads TGTGCCAGCAGCGAGGGACTAGCCAATGGACTCCACAATGAGCAGTTCTTC. Translation: CASSEGLANGLHNEQFF.

In its sample, this clonotype was seen many times. The V gene is TRBV24-1, the J gene TRBJ1-1; the match to TRBD1 covers 8 bases. The J segment lost 6 bases and the V segment lost 3 bases, leaving 8 bases of the junction unmatched. Looked up from germline, CDR1 is KGHDR and CDR2 is SFDVKD. The length of the CDR3 is 15 residues. CDR3 nucleotide sequence: TGTGCCACCAGTGATGACGACAGGGGTTTAGCTGAAGCTTTCTTT. Its protein product is CATSDDDRGLAEAFF.

This chain joins TRBV5-6 and TRBJ1-2; the match to TRBD1 covers 10 bases. V gave up 4 bases and J gave up 8 bases; unmatched junction bases: 11. Germline V CDR1 and CDR2: SGHDT, YYEEEE. The CDR3 covers 15 residues. The CDR3 spells CASSRLGQGLGGYTF. CDR3 DNA: TGTGCCAGCAGCCGCCTGGGACAGGGGCTGGGAGGCTACACCTTC.

The table lists this clonotype with many counts. V usage is TRBV11-2 and J usage is TRBJ1-5; D is uncertain. V lost 4 bases, J lost 4 bases, and 5 bases lay in between. The CDR3 consists of 12 residues. CDR1 SGHAT and CDR2 FQNNGV come from the germline V gene. CDR3 sequence (DNA): TGTGCCAGCAGCTCCCTTAATCAGCCCCAGCATTTT. Its protein is CASSSLNQPQHF.

This clonotype was observed at least ten times. The gene calls are TRBV12-3 or TRBV12-4 and TRBJ2-7; D possibly corresponds to TRBD2 (5 bases). This CDR3 contains 14 residues. Between the trimmed V and J ends, which lost 5 bases and 5 bases, there was a span of 16 bases. CDR3 bases: TGTGCCAGCAGTAGGGTCGGGAACGCAGACGAGCAGTACTTC. This encodes CASSRVGNADEQYF.

This chain connects TRBV5-8 to TRBJ2-6; D may match TRBD1 or TRBD2 (6 bases each). Germline V gene sequence: CDR1 SGHTS, CDR2 YDEGEE. This CDR3 is built from 16 residues. Trimming removed 7 bases from V and 0 bases from J, with 14 bases in between. The CDR3 region is CASLGGGLSGANVLTF. CDR3 DNA: TGTGCCAGCTTGGGTGGGGGGCTCTCTGGGGCCAACGTCCTGACTTTC.

Of note for this clonotype: This may be a read error, as it is one base from a much larger clone. This chain joins TRBV6-9 and TRBJ1-2; TRBD1 matches at 8 bases. Germline V gene lookup returns CDR1 MNHGY and CDR2 SVAAGI. J gave up 8 bases and V 4 bases, and 12 bases lay outside the gene matches. This CDR3 has 15 residues. Here the CDR3 reads CASSSVLPGQGGYTF. CDR3 bases: TGTGCCAGCAGTTCGGTGCTCCCTGGACAGGGCGGCTACACCTTC.

Note on this clonotype: A much larger clone is a single base away; this may be a read error. The chain couples TRBV20-1 to TRBJ2-7, with a weak D call TRBD2 (6 bases). V lost 3 bases and J lost 2, with 14 bases in between. The CDR3 extends over 14 amino acids. Germline lookup yields CDR1 DFQATT and CDR2 SNEGSKA (reference sequence). CDR3 in DNA: TGCAGTGCTAGTGAGCGGGTGAGCCCCTACGAGCAGTACTTC. As protein: CSASERVSPYEQYF.

The chain has TRBV6-1 and TRBJ2-6, with 8 bases identical to TRBD1. This CDR3 is built from 17 residues. Looked up from germline, CDR1 is MNHNS and CDR2 is SASEGT. V lost 8 bases, J lost 0 bases, and 9 bases stayed unmatched. The CDR3 DNA reads as TGTGCCAGCCAGATGGACAGGGCGTTCTCTGGGGCCAACGTCCTGACTTTC. It translates to CASQMDRAFSGANVLTF.